This T cell receptor beta chain was recorded in a study of blood T cells in healthy people across ages. The authors ran a second PCR of 7 to 11 cycles using a sample-barcoded 5' primer and a J-beta primer mix. In TCRdb, the 5' RACE reads were re-called with MiXCR into one record per CDR3 protein. The sample contains roughly 1,800,000 distinct CDR3 sequences, 49% of which appear only once. Sequenced sample: blood. The sequence was collected from a woman aged 40 to 50 in good health.

CDR3 sequence: CSARDSTSGGANTQYF. Here the CDR3 DNA reads TGCAGTGCTAGAGATTCGACTAGCGGGGGGGCCAATACGCAGTATTTT. The genes are TRBV20-1 and TRBJ2-3; 14 nucleotides agree with TRBD2. V shed 0 bases and J 7 bases; nucleotides not matched to a gene: 6. Germline lookup yields CDR1 DFQATT and CDR2 SNEGSKA (reference sequence). This CDR3 comprises 16 residues.